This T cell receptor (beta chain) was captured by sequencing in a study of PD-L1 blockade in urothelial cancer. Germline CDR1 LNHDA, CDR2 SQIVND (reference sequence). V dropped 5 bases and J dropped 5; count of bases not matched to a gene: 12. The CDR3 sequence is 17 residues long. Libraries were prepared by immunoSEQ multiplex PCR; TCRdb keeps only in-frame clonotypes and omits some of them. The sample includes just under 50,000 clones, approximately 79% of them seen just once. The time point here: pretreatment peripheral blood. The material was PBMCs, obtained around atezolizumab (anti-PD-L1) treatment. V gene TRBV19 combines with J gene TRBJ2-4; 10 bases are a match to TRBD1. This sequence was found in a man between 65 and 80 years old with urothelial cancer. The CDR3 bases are TGTGCCAGTAGTCCAATCCTGACAGGGGGCTTGGAAAACATTCAGTACTTC. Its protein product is CASSPILTGGLENIQYF.